This T cell receptor beta chain came from a study of naive and memory T cell subsets. This clonotype showed up many times. Its matching antigen is unknown. Both TRBC1 and TRBC2 were covered by a beta constant-region primer of two equimolar oligonucleotides. Four rounds of PCR amplified the ligated cDNA using nested alpha and beta constant-region primers plus SP2. MiXCR, applied by TCRdb to the UMI-ligation and nested PCR reads, yields one record per CDR3 protein. The sample contains roughly 100,000 distinct CDR3 sequences, about 11% of which appear only once. Study-level findings and limits: Naive repertoires, especially CD8, held a few larger clonotypes, possibly memory cells re-expressing CD45RA.

This TCR was recovered from a human donor in good health. The sample comprised naive CD4+ T cells from blood.

DNA of the CDR3: TGTGCCAGCCAGGACAGGCCTATTGAAAAACTGTTTTTT. Amino acids: CASQDRPIEKLFF. This chain uses TRBV19 with TRBJ1-4; 7 positions agree with TRBD1. This CDR3 has 13 residues. The V gene end was trimmed by 9 bases and the J gene end by 7 bases; junction bases not matched to a gene: 8. Germline-derived CDR1 and CDR2 are LNHDA and SQIVND (reference sequence).